The clone carrying this T cell receptor beta chain was counted ten times or more. CDR3 length: 18 residues. Unmatched junction bases numbered 14, after V lost 5 bases and J lost 0 bases. Germline V CDR1 and CDR2: KGHSH, LQKENI. The sample originates from a study of low-dose radiotherapy and immunotherapy resistance in tumors. Study-level information: From cycle 1 day 1, patients took oral aspirin 300 mg every day for four cycles.

cDNA synthesis used a TRAV/TRBV-specific primer set for both chains. A constant-region primer paired with the V-primer adapter amplified TCRs over about 19 PCR cycles. A single record per CDR3 protein comes from TCRdb applying MiXCR to the reads. The table records approximately 100,000 distinct CDR3 sequences, around 21% of them present only once. Documented time point: after trial treatment. The treatment here: LDRT plus nivolumab, ipilimumab, low-dose cyclophosphamide and aspirin (RACIN trial). The starting material was PBMCs, obtained after low-dose radiotherapy plus immunotherapy. This chain uses TRBV18 with TRBJ2-3, with TRBD2 matching 7 bases. The sequence derives from a male donor with prostate cancer. The CDR3 DNA sequence: TGTGCCAGCTCATCTGTGGCCGGGGGGACCTTTAGCACAGATACGCAGTATTTT. Translating gives CASSSVAGGTFSTDTQYF.